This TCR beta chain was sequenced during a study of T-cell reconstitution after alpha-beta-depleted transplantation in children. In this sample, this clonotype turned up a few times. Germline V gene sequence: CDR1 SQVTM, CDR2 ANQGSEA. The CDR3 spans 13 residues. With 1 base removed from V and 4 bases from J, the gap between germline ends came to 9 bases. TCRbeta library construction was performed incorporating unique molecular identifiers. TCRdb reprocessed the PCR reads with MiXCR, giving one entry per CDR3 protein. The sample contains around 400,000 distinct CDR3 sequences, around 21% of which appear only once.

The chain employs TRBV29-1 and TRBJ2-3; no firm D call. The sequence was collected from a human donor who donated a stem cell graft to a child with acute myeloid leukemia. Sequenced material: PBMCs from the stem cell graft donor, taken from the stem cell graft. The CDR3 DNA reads TGCAGCGTTGAAGCGGTGTTAGCAGATACGCAGTATTTT. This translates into CSVEAVLADTQYF.